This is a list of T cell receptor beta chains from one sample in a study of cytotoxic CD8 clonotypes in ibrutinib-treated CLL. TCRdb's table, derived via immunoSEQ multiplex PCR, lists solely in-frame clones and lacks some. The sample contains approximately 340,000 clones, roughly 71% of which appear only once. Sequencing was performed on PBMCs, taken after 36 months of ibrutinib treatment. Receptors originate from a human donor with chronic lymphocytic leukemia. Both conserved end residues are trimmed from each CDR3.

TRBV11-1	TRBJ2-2	ASGGQGVNTGELF
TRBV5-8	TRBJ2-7	ASSLNWGAPYEQY
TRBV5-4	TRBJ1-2	ASSLALGSYGYT
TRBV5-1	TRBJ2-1	ASRRGQGEHEQF
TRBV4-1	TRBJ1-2	ASSQRDRDGYT
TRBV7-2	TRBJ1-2	ASSRRQANYGYT
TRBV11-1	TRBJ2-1	ASSLGTSGQLNEQF
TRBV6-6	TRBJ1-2	ASSSRTGPGGYT
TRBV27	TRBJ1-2	ASSFGVRPFEGYT
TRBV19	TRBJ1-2	ASSIWTAPSNYGYT
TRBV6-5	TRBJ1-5	ASSYGSNQPQH
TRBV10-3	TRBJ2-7	AISRGAEQY
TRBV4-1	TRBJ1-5	ASSLYSDQPQH
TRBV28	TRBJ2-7	ASSRRDRGRKVPWYEQY
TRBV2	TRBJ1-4	ASSDRHNNEKLF
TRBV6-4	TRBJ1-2	ASSVERGYGYT
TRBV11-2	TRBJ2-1	ASSLPGEQF
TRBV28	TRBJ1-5	ASSLPPSQH
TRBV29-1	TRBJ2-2	SVGAPTGELF
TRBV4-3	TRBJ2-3	ASSQEWASGTDTQY
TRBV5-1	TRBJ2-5	ASSLVGGTLYLGTPQETQY
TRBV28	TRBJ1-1	ASSPTSGQRVRGAF
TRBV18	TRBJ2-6	ASSPELAGFRLEGANVLT
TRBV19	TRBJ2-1	ASSRSGRPPYNEQF
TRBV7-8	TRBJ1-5	ASSPAGREGHRNQPQH
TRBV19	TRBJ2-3	ASSIRLAGVTDTQY